This T cell receptor beta chain was identified during a study of T cells in Graves' hyperthyroidism and ophthalmopathy. The V end was cut by 8 bases, the J end by 2 bases, with 13 bases between. The CDR3 contains 14 residues. Not enrolled were patients with uncontrolled infection, other autoimmune disease, pregnancy or lactation. The diagnoses drew upon clinical symptoms, serum thyroxine and TRAb, thyroid ultrasound and orbital computed tomography. This clonotype was counted a few times. RNA transcripts gave rise to amplified TCR beta CDR3 regions. A set of HTBI primers served as the primers for a first-round RT-PCR of the TCR CDR3. Each CDR3 protein is one row after TCRdb ran MiXCR on the multiplex PCR reads. The table records approximately 700,000 distinct CDR3 sequences, just under 45% of them present only once.

The sequenced sample was peripheral blood or thyroid tissue (not recorded which). This TCR was sampled from an adult man with Graves' disease, either hyperthyroidism or ophthalmopathy (not recorded which). The chain carries TRBV12-3 or TRBV12-4 and TRBJ1-3; a possible D gene is TRBD1 (5 bases). The CDR3 sequence is CASQLGGAGNTIYF. CDR3 DNA: TGTGCCAGCCAACTTGGGGGGGCTGGAAACACCATATATTTT.